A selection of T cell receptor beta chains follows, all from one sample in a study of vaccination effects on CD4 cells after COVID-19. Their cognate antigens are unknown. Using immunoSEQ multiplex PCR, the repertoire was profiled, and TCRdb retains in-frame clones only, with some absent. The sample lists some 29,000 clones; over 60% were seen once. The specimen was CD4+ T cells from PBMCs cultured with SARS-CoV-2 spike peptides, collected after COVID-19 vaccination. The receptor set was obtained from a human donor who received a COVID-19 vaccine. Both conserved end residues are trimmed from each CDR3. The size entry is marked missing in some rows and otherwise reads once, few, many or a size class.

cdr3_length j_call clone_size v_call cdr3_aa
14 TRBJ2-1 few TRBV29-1 SVEDRASGSQGEQF
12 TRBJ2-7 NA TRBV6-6 ASSYSGSSYEQY
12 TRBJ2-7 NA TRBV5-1 ASNGQGAYYEQY
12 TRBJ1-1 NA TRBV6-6 ASSIRTANTEAF
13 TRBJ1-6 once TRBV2 ATNQGTGGISPLH
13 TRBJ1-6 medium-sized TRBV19 ASSIQVGDNSPLH
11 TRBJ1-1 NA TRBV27 ASRTPANTEAF
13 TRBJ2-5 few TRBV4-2 ASSQTSGVQETQY
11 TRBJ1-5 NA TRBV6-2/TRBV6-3 ASSWDGNQPQH
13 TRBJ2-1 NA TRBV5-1 ASSVRTSGESEQF
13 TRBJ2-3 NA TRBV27 ASTLTGGRTDTQY
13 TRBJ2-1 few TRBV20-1 SASIGGGNDNEQF
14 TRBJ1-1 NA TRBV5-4 ASSDRDFDLNTEAF